Described below is a single T cell receptor (beta chain) sequence and its context. These data come from a study of technical replicates of blood from several donors. Sequencing used immunoSEQ multiplex PCR; TCRdb keeps in-frame clones, though not all of them. Among more than 90,000 clones listed, less than 96% were seen once. The specimen sequenced was T cells isolated from PBMCs. This clonotype was sampled from a human donor in good health.

The CDR3 DNA sequence: TGTGCCAGTAGTCAGGGGGAAGAGCAGTTCTTC. This translates into CASSQGEEQFF. The gene calls are TRBV25-1 and TRBJ2-1, with 7 positions matching TRBD1. V lost 9 bases and J lost 10; bases outside the gene matches: 6. Per germline, CDR1 MGHDK and CDR2 SYGVNS. This CDR3 has 11 amino acids.